The present TCR beta chain was sequenced within a study of T cell changes during pregnancy in multiple sclerosis. This CDR3 region has 13 residues. Trimming removed 2 bases at V and 4 bases at J, with 8 bases between. CDR1 and CDR2 (germline): MNHNS, SASEGT. Repertoires were generated with immunoSEQ multiplex PCR, while TCRdb's copy carries only in-frame clones and drops some. This sample carries 35,000 to 45,000 clones, 93% of them seen once, and the ten largest clones take about 0.4%. The specimen was CD4+ T cells from peripheral blood mononuclear cells, collected in the first trimester of pregnancy. This clonotype originated in a female donor with multiple sclerosis, enrolled in a pregnancy study. The rearrangement uses TRBV6-1 and TRBJ1-1; D is possibly TRBD1 (6 bases). CDR3 amino acids: CASSEQGSTEAFF. CDR3 sequence (DNA): TGTGCCAGCAGTGAACAGGGGAGCACTGAAGCTTTCTTT.